The 29 T cell receptor beta chains presented below share a single source sample, sequenced in a study of CD8 T cells in Susac syndrome. The RNA input was about 0.5 to 1 ug, and it was reverse transcribed with random hexamers. MiXCR, applied by TCRdb to the immunoSEQ multiplex PCR reads, yields one record per CDR3 protein. The table includes 95,000 to 150,000 distinct CDR3 sequences, approximately 96% detected once. The sample consisted of CD4+ T cells from PBMCs. These receptors originate from a human donor with Susac syndrome.

The V and J genes are TRBV6-2 or TRBV6-3 and TRBJ1-2, with TRBD1 as a possible D gene (5 bases). Trimming cost V 2 bases and J 6 bases, with 16 bases left between them. Looked up from germline, CDR1 is MNHEY and CDR2 is SVGEGT. The CDR3 length is 15 residues. In DNA, the CDR3 is TGTGCCAGCAGTTACGGGAAGGGGTTCTGGAATGGCTACACCTTC. This gives the protein CASSYGKGFWNGYTF.

The chain is built from TRBV3-1 and TRBJ2-3; D uncertain. V lost 2 bases and J 2 bases, leaving 11 bases between the germline ends. The germline gives CDR1 LGHDT, CDR2 YNNKEL (reference sequence). CDR3 length equals 15 residues. The CDR3 sequence: CASSQFRSPTDTQYF. Here the CDR3 DNA reads TGTGCCAGCAGCCAATTCCGGAGCCCCACAGATACGCAGTATTTT.

Worth noting for this clonotype: Its ends do not fully match the called genes, so a read error is possible. The rearrangement uses TRBV4-1 and TRBJ2-1, with 9 bases identical to TRBD2. Germline lookup yields CDR1 MGHRA and CDR2 YSYEKL. The CDR3 consists of 19 residues. CDR3 nucleotide sequence: TGCGCCAGCAGCAAAGAGGGCGTAGGGCGGGAGGGCCGAAGCAATGAGCAGTTCTTC. Protein product: CASSKEGVGREGRSNEQFF.

The gene calls are TRBV12-3 or TRBV12-4 and TRBJ1-1; D is perhaps TRBD1 (6 bases). The CDR3 has 14 residues. Trimming cost V 1 base and J 7 bases, with 13 bases left between them. The CDR3 DNA reads as TGTGCCAGCAGTTTAGGGGGGGCGGGAAATGAAGCTTTCTTT. Translation: CASSLGGAGNEAFF.

This clonotype was observed once. The chain couples TRBV28 to TRBJ1-5; D is unclear. The CDR3 contains 12 residues. CDR1 and CDR2 from the germline V gene are MDHEN and SYDVKM. The ends were cut back, 1 base at V and 6 bases at J, with 4 bases in the middle. The CDR3 sequence is CASSLFGQPQHF. As DNA, the CDR3 is TGTGCCAGCAGTTTATTCGGTCAGCCCCAGCATTTT.

The genes are TRBV19 and TRBJ2-1; 8 positions agree with TRBD2. The CDR3 has 14 residues. J gave up 5 bases and V 8 bases, and 8 bases lay outside the gene matches. Germline lookup yields CDR1 LNHDA and CDR2 SQIVND (reference sequence). The CDR3 coding sequence is TGTGCCAGTGGGAACGGGAGGGCCCACAATGAGCAGTTCTTC. Translation gives CASGNGRAHNEQFF.

The J gene is TRBJ2-1, the V gene TRBV2; perhaps TRBD1 as D (5 bases). V was clipped by 6 bases and J by 8 bases, with 11 bases between them. Germline V gives CDR1 SNHLY, CDR2 FYNNEI. The CDR3 extends over 12 amino acids. CDR3 protein: CASRDDSHEQFF. CDR3 DNA: TGTGCCAGCAGGGACGACAGTCATGAGCAGTTCTTC.

The rearrangement uses TRBV29-1 and TRBJ2-5, with D uncertain. The CDR3 runs to 10 residues. Looked up from germline, CDR1 is SQVTM and CDR2 is ANQGSEA. V gave up 3 bases and J gave up 7 bases, with 6 bases separating them. CDR3 nucleotide sequence: TGCAGCGTTGACAAGGGGACCCAGTACTTC. It specifies CSVDKGTQYF.

V gene TRBV30 combines with J gene TRBJ2-7; D is uncertain. Looked up from germline, CDR1 is GTSNPN and CDR2 is SVGIG (reference sequence). This CDR3 has 12 amino acids. V lost 0 bases to trimming and J lost 3 bases, with 6 bases between them. CDR3 residues: CAWSVQNYEQYF. CDR3 nucleotide sequence: TGTGCCTGGAGTGTACAGAACTACGAGCAGTACTTC.

The chain couples TRBV5-4 to TRBJ2-3, with D hard to call. Trimming took 0 bases from V and 0 from J, leaving 8 bases between them. The CDR3 contains 15 residues. The germline V gene encodes CDR1 SGHNT and CDR2 YYREEE (reference sequence). This CDR3 is CASSLDSFSTDTQYF. The CDR3, as DNA: TGTGCCAGCAGCTTGGACAGCTTTAGCACAGATACGCAGTATTTT.

This chain connects TRBV12-3 or TRBV12-4 to TRBJ1-2; 7 nucleotides match TRBD1. There are 14 residues in the CDR3. V gave up 5 bases and J gave up 4 bases; unmatched junction bases: 7. CDR3 protein: CASSPTGAAYGYTF. The CDR3 region has the DNA TGTGCCAGCAGTCCCACAGGGGCGGCCTATGGCTACACCTTC.

This chain joins TRBV5-4 and TRBJ2-7, with D possibly TRBD2 on 6 matching bases. This CDR3 is 15 amino acids long. The V and J ends lost 3 bases and 2 bases respectively, with 15 bases between them. Germline CDR1 SGHNT, CDR2 YYREEE (reference sequence). In nucleotides, the CDR3 is TGTGCCAGCAGCTGGGAAGCGGGTAAGGCCTACGAGCAGTACTTC. Protein sequence: CASSWEAGKAYEQYF. Full variable domain (remainder filled in from reference TRBV5-4 and TRBJ2-7): ETGVTQSPTHLIKTRGQQVTLRCSSQSGHNTVSWYQQALGQGPQFIFQYYREEENGRGNFPPRFSGLQFPNYSSELNVNALELDDSALYLCASSWEAGKAYEQYFGPGTRLTVT.

V and J are TRBV18 and TRBJ2-1, with TRBD2 identical over 12 bases. The CDR3 loop spans 15 amino acids. CDR1 is KGHSH, CDR2 LQKENI, per germline. The V gene end was trimmed by 3 bases and the J gene end by 8 bases; junction bases not matched to a gene: 5. In nucleotides, the CDR3 is TGTGCCAGCTCACCCCGGACTAGCGGGATCCATGAGCAGTTCTTC. Amino acids: CASSPRTSGIHEQFF.

V gene TRBV6-5 combines with J gene TRBJ1-2, with a tentative D call TRBD1 (6 bases). V lost 2 bases and J lost 4, with 8 bases in between. The CDR3 spans 13 residues. Per germline, CDR1 MNHEY and CDR2 SVGAGI. The chain's CDR3 is CASSYGGGYGYTF. CDR3 nucleotide sequence: TGTGCCAGCAGTTACGGGGGCGGCTATGGCTACACCTTC.

The chain carries TRBV3-1 and TRBJ1-1; D unresolved. The CDR3 is made up of 14 amino acids. CDR1 LGHDT and CDR2 YNNKEL come from the germline V gene (reference sequence). V was cut by 0 bases and J by 1 base, with 6 bases left in between. The CDR3 region is CASSQEGTNTEAFF. DNA for the CDR3: TGTGCCAGCAGCCAAGAGGGAACGAACACTGAAGCTTTCTTT.

This clonotype was seen just once. This chain links TRBV30 with TRBJ2-7; D gene unclear. The CDR3 runs 12 residues. Trimming stripped 0 bases from V and 2 bases from J, with 5 bases between. Germline CDR1 reads GTSNPN; CDR2 reads SVGIG (reference sequence). CDR3 nucleotides: TGTGCCTGGAGTGTGGATCCCTACGAGCAGTACTTC. Translated: CAWSVDPYEQYF.

The V and J genes are TRBV18 and TRBJ2-3, with 9 bases that match TRBD2. V shed 1 base, J shed 4 bases, and the junction held 6 bases outside the gene matches. Germline V gene data show CDR1 as KGHSH and CDR2 as LQKENI. The CDR3 spans 16 residues. Written as DNA, the CDR3 is TGTGCCAGCTCACCACTAGCGGGAGAGTTCCCAGATACGCAGTATTTT. Its protein is CASSPLAGEFPDTQYF.

V is TRBV29-1 and J is TRBJ2-1; TRBD2 is a possible D gene (6 bases). CDR1 SQVTM and CDR2 ANQGSEA come from the germline V gene. V lost 4 bases to trimming and J lost 5 bases, with 12 bases between them. The CDR3 sequence is 13 residues long. The CDR3 protein is CSVGKRADNEQFF. In nucleotides, the CDR3 is TGCAGCGTTGGCAAGCGGGCGGACAATGAGCAGTTCTTC.

V gene TRBV12-3 or TRBV12-4 combines with J gene TRBJ2-2; 7 positions match TRBD1. V shed 5 bases, J shed 3 bases, and the junction held 9 bases outside the gene matches. The CDR3 runs 16 residues. The chain's CDR3 is CASSPDRVGDTGELFF. The CDR3 coding sequence is TGTGCCAGCAGTCCAGACAGGGTTGGGGACACCGGGGAGCTGTTTTTT.

This CDR3 reads CASVGRGDQETQYF. The CDR3 DNA reads as TGTGCCAGCGTCGGCAGGGGGGACCAAGAGACCCAGTACTTC. The chain joins TRBV6-5 to TRBJ2-5, with D perhaps matching TRBD1 (7 bases). Per the germline V gene, CDR1 is MNHEY and CDR2 is SVGAGI. Trimming cost V 8 bases and J 0 bases, with 13 bases left between them. The CDR3 totals 14 residues.

The chain uses TRBV9 and TRBJ2-7, with 9 nucleotides matching TRBD2. V shed 4 bases, J shed 2 bases, and the junction held 10 bases outside the gene matches. The CDR3 has 16 amino acids. The V gene's germline CDR1 is SGDLS and CDR2 YYNGEE. CDR3 DNA sequence: TGTGCCAGCAGCCCGTCATCGACTAGCGGCACCTACGAGCAGTACTTC. Its protein is CASSPSSTSGTYEQYF.

The chain links TRBV9 to TRBJ1-2; TRBD1 might be the D (6 bases). V was cut by 4 bases and J by 3 bases, with 16 bases left in between. This CDR3 is built from 15 residues. Germline V gene lookup returns CDR1 SGDLS and CDR2 YYNGEE. The CDR3 here is CASSPRGLGDYGYTF. In nucleotides, the CDR3 is TGTGCCAGCAGCCCCAGGGGTTTAGGGGACTATGGCTACACCTTC.

The chain links TRBV30 to TRBJ1-5; 8 bases line up with TRBD1. V shed 0 bases and J 6 bases; nucleotides not matched to a gene: 7. The CDR3 has 15 residues. Germline assignment: CDR1 GTSNPN and CDR2 SVGIG (reference sequence). Here the CDR3 DNA reads TGTGCCTGGAGTGTACGAACAGGGGGAGGTCAGCCCCAGCATTTT. Protein sequence: CAWSVRTGGGQPQHF.

The genes are TRBV20-1 and TRBJ2-1; D remains unclear. The germline V gene has CDR1 DFQATT and CDR2 SNEGSKA (reference sequence). V lost 3 bases to trimming and J lost 9 bases, with 9 bases between them. The CDR3 has 11 amino acids. The CDR3 spells CSASGQVEQFF. The CDR3 nucleotides are TGCAGTGCTAGCGGGCAGGTTGAGCAGTTCTTC.

The chain recombines TRBV10-3 with TRBJ2-1; 8 bases are a match to TRBD2. The V gene end was trimmed by 10 bases and the J gene end by 6 bases; junction bases not matched to a gene: 11. The CDR3 is 14 residues long. Looked up from germline, CDR1 is ENHRY and CDR2 is SYGVKD. CDR3 sequence: CASSGTSSGNEQFF. The CDR3, as DNA: TGTGCCAGTTCCGGGACTAGTTCGGGCAATGAGCAGTTCTTC.

The J gene is TRBJ2-3, the V gene TRBV30; D unclear. Trimming took off 0 bases at V and 6 bases at J, with 16 bases between the two ends. CDR3 length equals 15 residues. Germline V gene sequence: CDR1 GTSNPN, CDR2 SVGIG (reference sequence). CDR3 sequence reads: CAWSVNPLGPDTQYF. CDR3 DNA: TGTGCCTGGAGTGTCAACCCTCTGGGCCCGGATACGCAGTATTTT.

This chain connects TRBV11-2 to TRBJ2-1; D unclear. CDR3 length: 16 residues. Trimming removed 5 bases at V and 6 bases at J, with 20 bases between. Per the germline V gene, CDR1 is SGHAT and CDR2 is FQNNGV. CDR3 region: CASSRSPLAVGNEQFF. As DNA, the CDR3 is TGTGCCAGCAGCCGATCCCCCCTCGCGGTCGGCAATGAGCAGTTCTTC.

The rearrangement links TRBV12-3 or TRBV12-4 to TRBJ2-7; TRBD2 might be the D (5 bases). The V and J ends lost 4 bases and 0 bases respectively, with 13 bases between them. This CDR3 is 15 amino acids long. The CDR3 region has the DNA TGTGCCAGCAGTTCGGGGTCGTTGAGCTCCTACGAGCAGTACTTC. Its protein product is CASSSGSLSSYEQYF.

The rearrangement links TRBV30 to TRBJ2-6; the match to TRBD1 covers 7 bases. Trimming at V came to 5 bases and at J to 1 base, leaving 11 bases not matched to a gene. Per the germline V gene, CDR1 is GTSNPN and CDR2 is SVGIG (reference sequence). The CDR3 runs to 17 residues. The CDR3 here is CAWCPWTGGSGANVLTF. CDR3 DNA: TGTGCCTGGTGTCCATGGACAGGTGGTTCTGGGGCCAACGTCCTGACTTTC.